Detailed here is one T cell receptor beta chain. Its matching antigen is unknown. The data stem from a study of cytotoxic CD8 clonotypes in ibrutinib-treated CLL. Study at large: Partial responders roughly 25, complete 2; roughly 12 progressed and roughly 14 stayed in remission by median about 5.5 years. Each sample contained, on average, almost 260,000 productive templates and roughly 100,000 productive rearrangements. Findings of the study overall: Public clonotypes proved infrequent, and on treatment they shrank or remained steady.

CDR3 size: 15 residues. With V trimmed by 1 base and J by 3 bases, 2 bases remained unmatched. Germline lookup yields CDR1 SGHNT and CDR2 YENEEA. The data were produced by immunoSEQ multiplex PCR, yet TCRdb's version contains in-frame clones alone and is incomplete. Of about 130,000 clones in the sample, less than 90% are singletons; the top ten hold 2.5% to 3.5%. Approximately 1.8 micrograms of genomic DNA came from cryopreserved PBMCs for TCR beta libraries. The specimen comprised PBMCs, sampled after 24 months of ibrutinib treatment. This clonotype was sampled from a human donor with chronic lymphocytic leukemia. The chain has TRBV11-3 and TRBJ2-2; 7 bases align to TRBD2. The CDR3 region is CASSLGRGYTGELFF. Here the CDR3 DNA reads TGTGCCAGCAGCTTAGGGCGGGGGTACACCGGGGAGCTGTTTTTT.